This T cell receptor beta chain emerged from a study of T-cell memory formation after mild COVID-19. Findings of the study overall: Clones contracting day 15 to 85 were balanced CD4/CD8; later expanders leaned CD4+. That cross-reactive memory joined was suggested by some responding clones appearing in pre-infection memory.

TCRdb reprocessed the 5' RACE reads via MiXCR and lists one record per CDR3 protein. The data contain around 410,000 distinct CDR3 sequences, around 22% of them singletons. V gave up 4 bases and J gave up 4 bases, with 18 bases separating them. This CDR3 spans 16 amino acids. CDR1 and CDR2 from the germline V gene are SEHNR and FQNEAQ (reference sequence). Remarks on this clonotype: Its antigen remains unidentified.

The sequence was collected from an adult woman who had mild COVID-19 (a few samples of this study predate the infection). Cell type and time point are not known. Sample: PBMCs or a T cell subset sorted from them (not recorded which). The chain is built from TRBV7-9 and TRBJ2-3; the D gene is possibly TRBD2 (6 bases). CDR3 sequence: CASSSLGRGKADTQYF. The CDR3 nucleotides read TGTGCCAGCAGCTCCCTCGGTCGGGGGAAGGCAGATACGCAGTATTTT.